Below, 14 T cell receptor beta chains from the same sample are listed, as sequenced in a study of blood T cell repertoires in COVID-19 (dated by TCRdb to 2020 to 2022). The library came from the immunoSEQ multiplex PCR assay. The table comes from immuneACCESS by way of TCRdb, which keeps in-frame sequences with V and J called. Part of the clones is missing from these tables; in studies checked, under half for an unresolved V gene and the rest for unknown reasons. The table for this sample lists over 150,000 clones; over 80% of them were counted only once. Roughly 2.8% of the sample belongs to the ten largest clones. Sequencing used peripheral blood. Source of these receptors: an older woman with acute or convalescent COVID-19.

The chain has TRBV3-1 (or the pseudogene TRBV3-2) and TRBJ2-2; D possibly corresponds to TRBD2 (6 bases). This CDR3 is built from 16 residues. Germline CDR1 reads LGHDT; CDR2 reads YNNKEL (reference sequence). Trimming took 3 bases from V and 7 from J, leaving 18 bases between them. The CDR3 coding sequence is TGTGCCAGCAGCCAGGGGGAAGGGCTAGCGTTCGGGGAGCTGTTTTTT. It encodes CASSQGEGLAFGELFF.

The chain couples TRBV5-8 to TRBJ2-2, with 8 bases lining up with TRBD1. The V and J ends lost 4 bases and 4 bases, in that order; junction bases with no gene match: 6. CDR3 length: 15 amino acids. The germline V gene has CDR1 SGHTS and CDR2 YDEGEE. The CDR3 is CASSTGQGPTGELFF. The CDR3 DNA follows: TGTGCCAGCAGCACCGGACAGGGTCCCACCGGGGAGCTGTTTTTT.

The CDR3 here is CASSPFREGNEAFF. The DNA of the CDR3 is TGTGCCAGCTCACCATTTAGGGAGGGCAATGAAGCTTTCTTT. The V call is TRBV18, the J call TRBJ1-1; D not resolved. Germline V lookup: CDR1 KGHSH, CDR2 LQKENI. V lost 2 bases to trimming and J lost 7 bases, with 14 bases between them. The CDR3 totals 14 residues.

The DNA for the CDR3 is TGCAGCGCCCTTTACTACAATGAAAAACTGTTTTTT. Its protein product is CSALYYNEKLFF. The V and J genes are TRBV29-1 and TRBJ1-4; no clear D. This CDR3 spans 12 amino acids. Trimming took 7 bases from V and 5 from J, leaving 11 bases between them. Germline CDR1 is SQVTM and CDR2 is ANQGSEA.

The rearrangement joins TRBV5-4 to TRBJ2-7; 7 bases are a match to TRBD1. Germline lookup yields CDR1 SGHNT and CDR2 YYREEE (reference sequence). The CDR3 is 13 residues long. The V gene end was trimmed by 6 bases and the J gene end by 9 bases; junction bases not matched to a gene: 12. The CDR3, as DNA: TGTGCCAGCAAAGAACAGGGGAATATCGGGCAGTACTTC. Encoded protein: CASKEQGNIGQYF.

This clone was detected a few times. The chain is built from TRBV27 and TRBJ2-7; possibly TRBD1 for D (5 bases). The CDR3 is made up of 16 amino acids. V was shortened by 6 bases and J by 1 base, with 19 bases between the two germline ends. Germline CDR1 is MNHEY and CDR2 is SMNVEV (reference sequence). CDR3 sequence reads: CASSNRMTAASYEQYF. CDR3 in DNA: TGTGCCAGCAGCAACCGAATGACAGCCGCTTCCTACGAGCAGTACTTC.

CDR3 coding DNA: TGTGCCAGCAGCTTGGGGGCTAGCGGGGATCGCACAGATACGCAGTATTTT. Protein product: CASSLGASGDRTDTQYF. This rearrangement joins TRBV7-9 to TRBJ2-3, with 9 bases lining up with TRBD2. CDR1 and CDR2 from the germline V gene are SEHNR and FQNEAQ (reference sequence). V was clipped by 3 bases and J by 1 base; unmatched bases: 8. This CDR3 has 17 residues.

The V gene is TRBV10-3, the J gene TRBJ1-5, with unresolved D. Germline V gene lookup returns CDR1 ENHRY and CDR2 SYGVKD. The ends were cut back, 4 bases at V and 3 bases at J, with 7 bases in the middle. The CDR3 is 13 residues long. CDR3 sequence: CAISGAANQPQHF. CDR3 DNA sequence: TGTGCCATCAGTGGGGCAGCCAATCAGCCCCAGCATTTT.

This chain links TRBV6-2 or TRBV6-3 with TRBJ2-6; 7 nucleotides align to TRBD1. Germline V gene lookup returns CDR1 MNHEY and CDR2 SVGEGT. The CDR3 sequence is 15 residues long. V gave up 4 bases and J gave up 2 bases; unmatched junction bases: 2. Written as DNA, the CDR3 is TGTGCCAGCAGTTCCGGGACAGCTGGGGCCAACGTCCTGACTTTC. This sequence encodes CASSSGTAGANVLTF.

The chain is built from TRBV11-3 and TRBJ2-3, with TRBD1 identical over 8 bases. Germline V gives CDR1 SGHNT, CDR2 YENEEA. J gave up 6 bases and V 5 bases, and 7 bases lay outside the gene matches. The CDR3 runs to 14 residues. CDR3 nucleotides: TGTGCCAGCAGCGTGACAGGGGCAGGCGATACGCAGTATTTT. Amino acid sequence: CASSVTGAGDTQYF.

This clone was recorded a few times. This rearrangement joins TRBV9 to TRBJ1-4, with TRBD1 matching over 12 bases. The ends lost 2 bases at V and 3 bases at J; junction bases unmatched: 5. Germline loops: CDR1 SGDLS, CDR2 YYNGEE. This CDR3 region has 17 residues. The CDR3 bases are TGTGCCAGCAGCGTCGGGACAGGGGGCGGTGCTAATGAAAAACTGTTTTTT. Its protein is CASSVGTGGGANEKLFF.

Written as DNA, the CDR3 is TGTGCCAGCAGCCTTAGCCTCCCGGCGTACCAAGAGACCCAGTACTTC. Amino acid sequence: CASSLSLPAYQETQYF. The rearrangement joins TRBV3-1 (or the pseudogene TRBV3-2) to TRBJ2-5; D gene ambiguous. V lost 4 bases and J lost 0, with 15 bases in between. The CDR3 loop spans 16 amino acids. Per the germline V gene, CDR1 is LGHDT and CDR2 is YNNKEL (reference sequence).

The rearrangement links TRBV4-3 to TRBJ1-6; no clear D. Between the trimmed V and J ends, which lost 0 bases and 9 bases, there was a span of 9 bases. Germline loops: CDR1 LGHNA, CDR2 YSLEER. The CDR3 loop spans 14 amino acids. CDR3 sequence reads: CASSQEMARSPLHF. The CDR3, as DNA: TGCGCCAGCAGCCAAGAGATGGCCCGTTCACCCCTCCACTTT.

The chain is built from TRBV5-1 and TRBJ1-2, with D possibly being TRBD1 (6 bases). Per the germline V gene, CDR1 is SGHRS and CDR2 is YFSETQ. Deletions cut 4 bases from V and 6 bases from J, with 16 bases between. The CDR3 has 14 amino acids. Here the CDR3 reads CASSQQGPHDGYTF. CDR3 nucleotide sequence: TGCGCCAGCAGCCAGCAGGGGCCTCATGATGGCTACACCTTC.